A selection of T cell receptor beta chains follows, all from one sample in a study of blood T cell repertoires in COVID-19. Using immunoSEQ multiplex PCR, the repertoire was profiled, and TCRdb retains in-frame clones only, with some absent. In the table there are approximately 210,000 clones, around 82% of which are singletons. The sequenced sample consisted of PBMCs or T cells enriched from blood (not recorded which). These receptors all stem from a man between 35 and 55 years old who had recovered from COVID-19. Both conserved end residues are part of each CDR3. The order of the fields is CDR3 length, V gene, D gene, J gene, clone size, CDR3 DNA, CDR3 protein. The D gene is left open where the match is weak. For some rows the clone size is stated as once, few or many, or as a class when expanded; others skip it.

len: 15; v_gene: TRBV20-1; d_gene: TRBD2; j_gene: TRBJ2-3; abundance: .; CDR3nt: TGCAGTGCTAGTAGGCGGGAGGGAAACACAGATACGCAGTATTTT; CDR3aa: CSASRREGNTDTQYF
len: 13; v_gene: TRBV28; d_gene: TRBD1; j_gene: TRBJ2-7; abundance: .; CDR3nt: TGTGCCAGCAACCCGGGACAGTCCTACGAGCAGTACTTC; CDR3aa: CASNPGQSYEQYF
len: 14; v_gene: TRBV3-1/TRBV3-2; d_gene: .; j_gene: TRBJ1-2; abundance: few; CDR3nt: TGTGCCAGCAGCCACCAGGGCAGTTTGAGGGGCTACACCTTC; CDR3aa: CASSHQGSLRGYTF
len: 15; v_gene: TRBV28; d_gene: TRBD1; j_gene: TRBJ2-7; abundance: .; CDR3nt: TGTGCCAGCAGACGACAGGGCCGCCCCCTCAACGAGCAGTACTTC; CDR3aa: CASRRQGRPLNEQYF
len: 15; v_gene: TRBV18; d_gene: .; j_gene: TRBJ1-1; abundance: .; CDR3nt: TGTGCCAGCTCACAAGGTCTGGGACTGTTAACTGAAGCTTTCTTT; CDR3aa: CASSQGLGLLTEAFF
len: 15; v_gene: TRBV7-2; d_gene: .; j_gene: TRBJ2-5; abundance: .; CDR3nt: TGTGCCAGCAGCTCTAGTGGGCTAGGGGGAGAGACCCAGTACTTC; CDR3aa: CASSSSGLGGETQYF
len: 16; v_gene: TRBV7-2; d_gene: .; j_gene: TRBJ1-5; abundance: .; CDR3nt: TGTGCCAGCAGCTTACTGGCCAGCACACTAGAGGGGCCCCAGCATTTT; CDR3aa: CASSLLASTLEGPQHF
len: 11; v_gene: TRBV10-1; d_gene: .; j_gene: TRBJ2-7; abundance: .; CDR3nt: TGCGCCAGCAGCGCGGGGTACGAGCAGTACTTC; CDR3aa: CASSAGYEQYF
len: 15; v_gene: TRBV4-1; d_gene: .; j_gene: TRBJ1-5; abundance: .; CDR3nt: TGCGCCAGCAGCCAAGTGGACAGTCGGAATCAGCCCCAGCATTTT; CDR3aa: CASSQVDSRNQPQHF
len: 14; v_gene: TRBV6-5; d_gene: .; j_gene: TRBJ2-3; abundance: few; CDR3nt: TGTGCCAGCAGCCCCTTAGGAGGTTCAGATACGCAGTATTTT; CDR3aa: CASSPLGGSDTQYF
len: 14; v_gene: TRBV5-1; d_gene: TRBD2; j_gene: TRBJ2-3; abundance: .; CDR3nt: TGCGCCAGCAGAATCGGGACTAGCGGAGATACGCAGTATTTT; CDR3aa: CASRIGTSGDTQYF
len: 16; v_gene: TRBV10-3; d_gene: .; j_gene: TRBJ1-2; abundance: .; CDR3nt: TGTGCCATCAGTGAGGCCCGGTCAGGGGCGTACTATGGCTACACCTTC; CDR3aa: CAISEARSGAYYGYTF
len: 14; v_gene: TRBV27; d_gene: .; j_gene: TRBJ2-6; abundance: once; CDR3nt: TGTGCCAGCAGTTCGGTAATTGGGGCCAACGTCCTGACTTTC; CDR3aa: CASSSVIGANVLTF
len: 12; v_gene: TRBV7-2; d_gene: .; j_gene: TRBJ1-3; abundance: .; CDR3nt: TGTGCCAGCAGCCTCTCTGGAAACACCATATATTTT; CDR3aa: CASSLSGNTIYF
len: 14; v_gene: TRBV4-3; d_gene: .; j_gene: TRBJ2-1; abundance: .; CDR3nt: TGCGCCAGCAGCCAAGCAAATTTCTACAATGAGCAGTTCTTC; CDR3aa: CASSQANFYNEQFF
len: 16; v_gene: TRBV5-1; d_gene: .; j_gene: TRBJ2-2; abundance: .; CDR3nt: TGCGCCAGCAGCGCCGACCCGGGACAGAACACCGGGGAGCTGTTTTTT; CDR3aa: CASSADPGQNTGELFF
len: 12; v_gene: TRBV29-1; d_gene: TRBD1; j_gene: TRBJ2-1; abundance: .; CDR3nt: TGCAGCGGGGGGACAGGGGTCGGTGAGCAGTTCTTC; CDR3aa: CSGGTGVGEQFF
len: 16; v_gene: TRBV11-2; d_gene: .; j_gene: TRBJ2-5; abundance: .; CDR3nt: TGTGCCAGCAGCTTACTAAGTTCGTCGGGGATAGAGACCCAGTACTTC; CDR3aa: CASSLLSSSGIETQYF
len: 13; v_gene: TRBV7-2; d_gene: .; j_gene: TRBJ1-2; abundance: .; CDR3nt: TGTGCCAGCAGCTGGAAGGGGTTGGGTGGCTACACCTTC; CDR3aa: CASSWKGLGGYTF
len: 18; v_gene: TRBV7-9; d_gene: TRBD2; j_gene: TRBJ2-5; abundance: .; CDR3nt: TGTGCCAGCAGCTTAATTCTAGTGGCTAGCGGGAGTGGTGAGACCCAGTACTTC; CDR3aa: CASSLILVASGSGETQYF
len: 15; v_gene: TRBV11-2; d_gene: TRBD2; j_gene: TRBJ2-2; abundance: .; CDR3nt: TGTGCCAGCAGCTTACTAGCGGAAAACACCGGGGAGCTGTTTTTT; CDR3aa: CASSLLAENTGELFF
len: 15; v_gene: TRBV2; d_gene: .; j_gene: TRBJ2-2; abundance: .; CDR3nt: TGTGCCAGCAGTGGAGGCAGCGCCAACACCGGGGAGCTGTTTTTT; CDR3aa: CASSGGSANTGELFF
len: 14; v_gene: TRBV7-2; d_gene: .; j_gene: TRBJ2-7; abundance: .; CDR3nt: TGTGCCAGCAGTCCACAGGGAACGACCTACGAGCAGTACTTC; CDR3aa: CASSPQGTTYEQYF
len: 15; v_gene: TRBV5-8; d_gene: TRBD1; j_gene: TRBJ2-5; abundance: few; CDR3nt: TGTGCCAGCAGCTTGGGGACAGGGGGCCACGAGACCCAGTACTTC; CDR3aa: CASSLGTGGHETQYF
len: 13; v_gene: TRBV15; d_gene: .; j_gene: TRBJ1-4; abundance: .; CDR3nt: TGTGCCACCAGCACCAGGTCCAATGAAAAACTGTTTTTT; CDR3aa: CATSTRSNEKLFF
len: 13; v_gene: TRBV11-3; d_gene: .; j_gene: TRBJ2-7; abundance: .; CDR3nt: TGTGCCAGCAGCTTGAGAAACAGGGCCGAGCAGTACTTC; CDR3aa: CASSLRNRAEQYF
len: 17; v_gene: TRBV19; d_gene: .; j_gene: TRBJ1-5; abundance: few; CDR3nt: TGTGCCAGTAGTACCCAGTACTATGACAGGAGAAATCAGCCCCAGCATTTT; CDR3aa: CASSTQYYDRRNQPQHF
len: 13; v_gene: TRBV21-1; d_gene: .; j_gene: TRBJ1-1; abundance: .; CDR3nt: TGTGCCAGCAGCCCGGGGGGTCGCACTGAAGCTTTCTTT; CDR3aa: CASSPGGRTEAFF
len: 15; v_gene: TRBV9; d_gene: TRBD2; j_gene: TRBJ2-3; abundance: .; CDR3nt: TGTGCCAGCAGCATTGCTAGCGGATCAGCAGATACGCAGTATTTT; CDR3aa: CASSIASGSADTQYF
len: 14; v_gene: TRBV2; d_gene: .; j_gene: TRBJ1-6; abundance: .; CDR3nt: TGTGCCAGCAGGGCGGACAGCAATAATTCACCCCTCCACTTT; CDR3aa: CASRADSNNSPLHF
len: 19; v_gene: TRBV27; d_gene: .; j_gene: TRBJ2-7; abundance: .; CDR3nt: TGTGCCAGCAGTTTACAGGGGCCGCGCGATTCCGTAATCCCCTACGAGCAGTACTTC; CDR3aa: CASSLQGPRDSVIPYEQYF
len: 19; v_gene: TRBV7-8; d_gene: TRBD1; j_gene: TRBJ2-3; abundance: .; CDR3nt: TGTGCCAGCAGCCCATCTCGGGACAGGGTGTGGTGGAGCACAGATACGCAGTATTTT; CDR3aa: CASSPSRDRVWWSTDTQYF
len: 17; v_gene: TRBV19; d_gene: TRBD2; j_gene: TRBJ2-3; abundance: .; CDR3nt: TGTGCCAGTAGCCGAAGGACTAGCGGGAGAGGTTCAGATACGCAGTATTTT; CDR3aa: CASSRRTSGRGSDTQYF
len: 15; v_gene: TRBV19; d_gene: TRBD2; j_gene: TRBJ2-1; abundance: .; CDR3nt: TGTGCCAGTAGTCAGCAAGCGGGAGTCTACAATGAGCAGTTCTTC; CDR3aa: CASSQQAGVYNEQFF
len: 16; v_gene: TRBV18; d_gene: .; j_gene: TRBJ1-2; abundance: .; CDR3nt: TGTGCCAGCTCCCCCACAGGAACTGGCAGGGAAAATGGCTACACCTTC; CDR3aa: CASSPTGTGRENGYTF
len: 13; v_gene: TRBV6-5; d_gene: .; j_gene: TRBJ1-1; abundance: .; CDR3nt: TGTGCCAGCAGCGTACAGGGCTACACTGAAGCTTTCTTT; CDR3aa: CASSVQGYTEAFF
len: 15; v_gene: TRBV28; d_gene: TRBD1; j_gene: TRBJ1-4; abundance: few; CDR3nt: TGTGCCAGCAGTGGATCCGGGACAGGGAATGAAAAACTGTTTTTT; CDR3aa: CASSGSGTGNEKLFF
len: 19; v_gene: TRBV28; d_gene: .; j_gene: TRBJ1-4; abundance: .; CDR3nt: TGTGCCAGCAGCCCCCCGGGGCTGGGCGGGGGCACAACTAATGAAAAACTGTTTTTT; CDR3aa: CASSPPGLGGGTTNEKLFF
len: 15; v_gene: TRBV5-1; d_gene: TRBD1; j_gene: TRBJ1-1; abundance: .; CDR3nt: TGCGCCAGCAGCTTGACGACAGGGTTGAACACTGAAGCTTTCTTT; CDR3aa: CASSLTTGLNTEAFF
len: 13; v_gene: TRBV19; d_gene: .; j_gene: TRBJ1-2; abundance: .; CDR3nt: TGTGCCAGTAGTATTGAGACTTACTATGGCTACACCTTC; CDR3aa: CASSIETYYGYTF
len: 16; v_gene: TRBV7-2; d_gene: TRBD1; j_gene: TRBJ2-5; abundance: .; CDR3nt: TGTGCCAGCAGCTTAGCCGGGACAGGGGGCAAAGAGACCCAGTACTTC; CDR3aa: CASSLAGTGGKETQYF
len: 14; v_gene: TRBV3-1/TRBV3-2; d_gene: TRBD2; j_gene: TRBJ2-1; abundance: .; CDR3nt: TGTGCCACTTCTAAGACTAGCGCTTACAATGAGCAGTTCTTC; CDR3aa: CATSKTSAYNEQFF
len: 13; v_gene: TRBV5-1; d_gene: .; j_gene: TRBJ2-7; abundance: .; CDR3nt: TGCGCCAGCAGCTTGGATATTAACTACGAGCAGTACTTC; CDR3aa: CASSLDINYEQYF
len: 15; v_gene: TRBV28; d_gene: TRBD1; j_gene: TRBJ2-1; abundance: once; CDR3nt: TGTGCCAGCAGTTTTTTCGACAGGGGGGTGAATGAGCAGTTCTTC; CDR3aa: CASSFFDRGVNEQFF
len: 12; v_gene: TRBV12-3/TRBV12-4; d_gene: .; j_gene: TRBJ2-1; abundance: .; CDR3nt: TGTGCCAGCAGTTTTGGGGGGTTCAGGGCGTTCTTC; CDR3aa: CASSFGGFRAFF
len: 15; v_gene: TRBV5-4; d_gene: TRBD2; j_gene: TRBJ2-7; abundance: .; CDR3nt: TGTGCCAGCAGCTTGGGGCTAGCGGGAAGGTACGAGCAGTACTTC; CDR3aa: CASSLGLAGRYEQYF
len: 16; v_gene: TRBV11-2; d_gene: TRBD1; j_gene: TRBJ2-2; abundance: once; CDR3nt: TGTGCCAGCAGCTTACTACAGGGGGCGCTTGGCGGGGAGCTGTTTTTT; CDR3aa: CASSLLQGALGGELFF
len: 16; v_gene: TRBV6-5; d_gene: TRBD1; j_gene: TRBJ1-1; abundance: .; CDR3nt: TGTGCCAGCAGTTACTCGACTGTGGGGACAGTGATTGAAGCTTTCTTT; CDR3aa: CASSYSTVGTVIEAFF
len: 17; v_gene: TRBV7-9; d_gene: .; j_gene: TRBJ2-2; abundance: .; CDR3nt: TGTGCCAGCAGCTTAGAGGATAGCGACCCGGACACCGGGGAGCTGTTTTTT; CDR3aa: CASSLEDSDPDTGELFF
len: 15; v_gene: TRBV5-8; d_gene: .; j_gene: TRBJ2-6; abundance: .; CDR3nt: TGTGCCAGCAGACCCAGGGTCGCCGGGGCCAACGTCCTGACTTTC; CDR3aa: CASRPRVAGANVLTF
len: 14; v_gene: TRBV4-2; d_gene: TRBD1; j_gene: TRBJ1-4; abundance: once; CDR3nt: TGTGCCAGCAGCGGGCAGGGGGCGATTGAAAAACTGTTTTTT; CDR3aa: CASSGQGAIEKLFF
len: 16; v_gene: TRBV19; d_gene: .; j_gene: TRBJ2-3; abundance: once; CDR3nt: TGTGCCAGTAGTATAATGAGCGGAACTTACACAGATACGCAGTATTTT; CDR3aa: CASSIMSGTYTDTQYF
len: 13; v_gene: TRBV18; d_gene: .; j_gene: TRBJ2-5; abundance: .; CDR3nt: TGTGCCAGCTCAAGTGGACAGCAAGAGACCCAGTACTTC; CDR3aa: CASSSGQQETQYF
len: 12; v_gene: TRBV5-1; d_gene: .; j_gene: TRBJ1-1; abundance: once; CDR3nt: TGCGCCAGCAGCTTGAATTTCCGTGAAGCTTTCTTT; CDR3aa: CASSLNFREAFF
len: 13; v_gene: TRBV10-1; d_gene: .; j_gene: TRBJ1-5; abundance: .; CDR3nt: TGCGCCAGCAGTGAGTACCCGGGTCAGCCCCAGCATTTT; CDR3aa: CASSEYPGQPQHF
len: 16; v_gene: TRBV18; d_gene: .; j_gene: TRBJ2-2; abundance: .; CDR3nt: TGTGCCAGCTCCCCGATGGAGGGGGCGACAACGGGGGAGCTGTTTTTT; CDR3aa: CASSPMEGATTGELFF
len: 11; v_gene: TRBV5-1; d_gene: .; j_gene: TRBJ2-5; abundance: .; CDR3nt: TGCGCCAGCAGCGTACAAGAGACCCAGTACTTC; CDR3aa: CASSVQETQYF